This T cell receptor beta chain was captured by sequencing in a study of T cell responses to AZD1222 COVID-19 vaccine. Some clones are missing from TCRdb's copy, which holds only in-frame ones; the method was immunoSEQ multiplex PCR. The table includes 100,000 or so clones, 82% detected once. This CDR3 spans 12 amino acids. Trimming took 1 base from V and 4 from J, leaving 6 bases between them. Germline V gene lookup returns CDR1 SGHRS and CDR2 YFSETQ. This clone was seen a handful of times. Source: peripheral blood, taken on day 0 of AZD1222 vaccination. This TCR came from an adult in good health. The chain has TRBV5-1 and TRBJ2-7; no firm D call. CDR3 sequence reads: CASSLNTYEQYF. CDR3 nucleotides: TGCGCCAGCAGCTTGAATACGTACGAGCAGTACTTC.